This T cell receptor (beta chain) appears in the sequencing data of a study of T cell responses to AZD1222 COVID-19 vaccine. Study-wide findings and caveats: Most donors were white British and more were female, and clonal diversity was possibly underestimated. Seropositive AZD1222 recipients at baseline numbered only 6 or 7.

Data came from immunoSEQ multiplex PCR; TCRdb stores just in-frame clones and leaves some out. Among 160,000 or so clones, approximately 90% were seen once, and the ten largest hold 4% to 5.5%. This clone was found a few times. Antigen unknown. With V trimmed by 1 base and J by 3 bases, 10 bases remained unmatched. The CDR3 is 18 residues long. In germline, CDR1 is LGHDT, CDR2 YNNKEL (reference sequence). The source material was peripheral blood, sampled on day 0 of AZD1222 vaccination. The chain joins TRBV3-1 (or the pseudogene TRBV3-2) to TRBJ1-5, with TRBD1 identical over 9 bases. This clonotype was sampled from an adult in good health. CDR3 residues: CASSQVGGTGGSNQPQHF. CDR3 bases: TGTGCCAGCAGCCAAGTCGGTGGCACAGGGGGCTCCAATCAGCCCCAGCATTTT.